These 5 T cell receptor beta chains were all obtained from the same sample, sequenced in a study of cytomegalovirus exposure and HLA in healthy donors. The protocol was immunoSEQ multiplex PCR, while the TCRdb copy is restricted to in-frame clones and leaves out a portion. The sample contains about 71,000 clones, roughly 93% of which appear only once. The sequencing sample was made of PBMCs. The receptors originated from a woman younger than 30 in good health and CMV-seronegative.

This clone showed up just once. The gene calls are TRBV13 and TRBJ2-1; perhaps TRBD2 as D (5 bases). V was trimmed by 1 base and J by 0 bases, leaving 13 bases between them. The length of the CDR3 is 17 residues. Germline CDR1 PRHDT, CDR2 FYEKMQ (reference sequence). Here the CDR3 reads CASSLASGSRSYNEQFF. As DNA, the CDR3 is TGTGCCAGCAGCTTAGCCTCGGGGAGTCGCTCCTACAATGAGCAGTTCTTC.

J is TRBJ2-3 and V is TRBV19, with 9 bases lining up with TRBD1. Trimming at V came to 5 bases and at J to 2 bases, leaving 8 bases not matched to a gene. The CDR3 is made up of 16 amino acids. The germline V gene has CDR1 LNHDA and CDR2 SQIVND (reference sequence). The CDR3 bases are TGTGCCAGTAGTTTCCGACAGGGGGGAAACACAGATACGCAGTATTTT. This sequence encodes CASSFRQGGNTDTQYF.

V and J are TRBV13 and TRBJ1-4, with D tentatively TRBD1 (6 bases). V lost 5 bases, J lost 6 bases, and 13 bases lay in between. There are 14 residues in the CDR3. Per germline, CDR1 PRHDT and CDR2 FYEKMQ (reference sequence). This CDR3 reads CASSTGGRDEKLFF. CDR3 bases: TGTGCCAGCAGCACGGGGGGGCGGGATGAAAAACTGTTTTTT.

This chain joins TRBV9 and TRBJ2-7; 7 bases align to TRBD2. CDR1 and CDR2 from the germline V gene are SGDLS and YYNGEE. CDR3 length: 15 amino acids. The V and J ends lost 0 bases and 3 bases, in that order; junction bases with no gene match: 6. The CDR3 DNA reads TGTGCCAGCAGCGTAGGGCTAGCGGTCGACTACGAGCAGTACTTC. Its translation: CASSVGLAVDYEQYF. Full variable domain (missing parts from reference TRBV9 and TRBJ2-7): DSGVTQTPKHLITATGQRVTLRCSPRSGDLSVYWYQQSLDQGLQFLIQYYNGEERAKGNILERFSAQQFPDLHSELNLSSLELGDSALYFCASSVGLAVDYEQYFGPGTRLTVT.

J is TRBJ2-2 and V is TRBV14; D perhaps matches TRBD1 (5 bases). V lost 4 bases and J 6 bases, leaving 9 bases between the germline ends. The CDR3 has 13 residues. The germline V gene encodes CDR1 SGHDN and CDR2 FVKESK. The CDR3 DNA reads TGTGCCAGCAGCCTCCAGGGATCCGGGGAGCTGTTTTTT. This codes for CASSLQGSGELFF.